What follows are 15 T cell receptor beta chains derived from one specimen sequenced in a study of blood T cell repertoires in COVID-19. Some clones are missing from TCRdb's copy, which holds only in-frame ones; the method was immunoSEQ multiplex PCR. The repertoire consists of around 190,000 clones, with approximately 80% occurring once and the leading ten covering about 9%. Specimen: peripheral blood. The receptor source for this set is a woman in her forties or fifties with active or convalescent COVID-19.

This clone has only a few counts. The chain recombines TRBV4-3 with TRBJ1-4; D is undetermined. V lost 0 bases, J lost 0 bases, and 11 bases lay in between. The germline gives CDR1 LGHNA, CDR2 YSLEER. The CDR3 extends over 17 amino acids. The DNA for the CDR3 is TGCGCCAGCAGCCAAGATTTTACCCGAGCAACTAATGAAAAACTGTTTTTT. Its translation: CASSQDFTRATNEKLFF.

This rearrangement joins TRBV5-1 to TRBJ1-6, with D perhaps matching TRBD1 (5 bases). The V gene's germline CDR1 is SGHRS and CDR2 YFSETQ. Trimming cost V 4 bases and J 7 bases, with 12 bases left between them. This CDR3 is built from 14 residues. DNA for the CDR3: TGCGCCAGCAGCGCCGGACAAAGCAATTCACCCCTCCACTTT. Translation gives CASSAGQSNSPLHF.

The gene calls are TRBV5-6 and TRBJ2-3; weak D call: TRBD2 (5 bases). The CDR3 extends over 16 amino acids. CDR1 SGHDT and CDR2 YYEEEE come from the germline V gene. V dropped 0 bases and J dropped 2 bases, with 13 bases sitting between them. CDR3 protein: CASSLVVTGDTDTQYF. The CDR3 region has the DNA TGTGCCAGCAGCTTGGTCGTGACCGGGGACACAGATACGCAGTATTTT.

The chain couples TRBV30 to TRBJ1-2, with TRBD1 identical over 8 bases. The germline CDR1 and CDR2 sequences are GTSNPN and SVGIG (reference sequence). The CDR3 is made up of 11 amino acids. The trim removed 7 bases at V and 7 bases at J, leaving 5 bases unmatched. The CDR3 spells CAYDRGVGYTF. The DNA for the CDR3 is TGTGCCTATGACAGGGGCGTTGGCTACACCTTC. The full variable domain, rest sourced from reference TRBV30 and TRBJ1-2, is SQTIHQWPATLVQPVGSPLSLECTVEGTSNPNLYWYRQAAGRGLQLLFYSVGIGQISSEVPQNLSASRPQDRQFILSSKKLLLSDSGFYLCAYDRGVGYTFGSGTRLTVV.

V and J are TRBV6-2 or TRBV6-3 and TRBJ2-5; 9 bases map to TRBD2. Germline lookup yields CDR1 MNHEY and CDR2 SVGEGT. The trim removed 0 bases at V and 4 bases at J, leaving 6 bases unmatched. CDR3 length equals 16 residues. The CDR3 DNA reads TGTGCCAGCAGTTACTCCGGCGGGGGGGCGTCAGAGACCCAGTACTTC. Translation gives CASSYSGGGASETQYF.

The chain recombines TRBV9 with TRBJ2-5; TRBD2 agrees at 10 bases. Trimming at V came to 0 bases and at J to 0 bases, leaving 14 bases not matched to a gene. The CDR3 contains 20 residues. Per germline, CDR1 SGDLS and CDR2 YYNGEE. The CDR3 is CASSVVPSATGTSDQETQYF. The CDR3 region has the DNA TGTGCCAGCAGCGTAGTCCCGTCAGCAACCGGGACTAGCGACCAAGAGACCCAGTACTTC. The full variable domain, completed using reference TRBV9 and TRBJ2-5, is DSGVTQTPKHLITATGQRVTLRCSPRSGDLSVYWYQQSLDQGLQFLIQYYNGEERAKGNILERFSAQQFPDLHSELNLSSLELGDSALYFCASSVVPSATGTSDQETQYFGPGTRLLVL.

V usage is TRBV4-3 and J usage is TRBJ2-3, with a tentative D call TRBD1 (6 bases). CDR1 and CDR2 (germline): LGHNA, YSLEER. Trimming shortened V by 0 bases and J by 5 bases, and 15 bases separated the two germline ends. There are 16 residues in the CDR3. CDR3: CASSQEGSPGVDTQYF. The CDR3 nucleotides are TGCGCCAGCAGCCAAGAGGGATCGCCAGGGGTAGATACGCAGTATTTT.

There are a few counts of this clone. The chain couples TRBV9 to TRBJ1-5; weak D call: TRBD1 (6 bases). V lost 5 bases and J lost 3, with 15 bases in between. Germline CDR1 and CDR2: SGDLS and YYNGEE. CDR3 length equals 15 residues. The CDR3, as DNA: TGTGCCAGCAGTTCACAGGGAATCGACAATCAGCCCCAGCATTTT. This encodes CASSSQGIDNQPQHF.

The chain uses TRBV2 and TRBJ1-2; tentatively, D is TRBD1 (6 bases). Per germline, CDR1 SNHLY and CDR2 FYNNEI. The CDR3 contains 12 residues. The V gene lost 6 bases and the J gene lost 5 bases, with 10 bases spanning the gap. This CDR3 reads CASRDSGYGYTF. For the CDR3, the DNA is TGTGCCAGCAGGGACAGTGGGTATGGCTACACCTTC.

In this sample, this clone turned up a few times. The chain couples TRBV6-5 to TRBJ1-1, with a tentative D call TRBD1 (5 bases). Germline loops: CDR1 MNHEY, CDR2 SVGAGI. The CDR3 length is 14 residues. V shed 0 bases and J shed 13 bases, with 18 bases lying between them. The CDR3 DNA reads as TGTGCCAGCAGTTACTCTGGGCCAAGGGGAAGGGATTTCTTT. Protein product: CASSYSGPRGRDFF.

The chain joins TRBV6-5 to TRBJ2-2; weak D call: TRBD1 (6 bases). CDR3 length: 15 amino acids. The V gene lost 7 bases and the J gene lost 2 bases, with 14 bases spanning the gap. Germline CDR1 reads MNHEY; CDR2 reads SVGAGI. The CDR3 protein is CASTIAGDNTGELFF. The CDR3 DNA sequence: TGTGCCAGCACGATCGCAGGGGACAACACCGGGGAGCTGTTTTTT.

This sequence joins TRBV5-1 and TRBJ2-7, with 7 nucleotides matching TRBD2. The CDR3 is 13 amino acids. Germline V gene lookup returns CDR1 SGHRS and CDR2 YFSETQ. The ends lost 0 bases at V and 6 bases at J; junction bases unmatched: 3. DNA for the CDR3: TGCGCCAGCAGCTTGGTGGGGGAGGGCGAGCAGTACTTC. This sequence encodes CASSLVGEGEQYF.

This clone was seen a single time. The gene calls are TRBV6-2 or TRBV6-3 and TRBJ1-1; D is perhaps TRBD1 (6 bases). The CDR3 is made up of 16 amino acids. Trimming removed 1 base from V and 2 bases from J, with 14 bases in between. CDR1 is MNHEY and CDR2 is SVGEGT in the germline V gene. In DNA form, the CDR3 reads TGTGCCAGCAGTTACTGGGGGCAGGGCGGAAACACTGAAGCTTTCTTT. This encodes CASSYWGQGGNTEAFF.

CDR3 coding DNA: TGTGCCAGCTCACCATACGCCCGGACAGGGGGGTCGGAGACCCAGTACTTC. It is translated as CASSPYARTGGSETQYF. The rearrangement links TRBV18 to TRBJ2-5; 10 nucleotides align to TRBD1. This CDR3 has 17 amino acids. The junction had 11 bases not matched to a gene; V was cut back by 2 bases and J by 5 bases. Per the germline V gene, CDR1 is KGHSH and CDR2 is LQKENI.

The CDR3 sequence: CASSFGGYDRGFHGYTF. In nucleotides, the CDR3 is TGCGCCAGCAGCTTTGGGGGTTATGACAGGGGGTTCCATGGCTACACCTTC. The gene calls are TRBV5-1 and TRBJ1-2, with 9 bases matching TRBD1. V was clipped by 2 bases and J by 6 bases; unmatched bases: 14. This CDR3 region has 17 residues. The germline gives CDR1 SGHRS, CDR2 YFSETQ.